The 24 T cell receptor beta chains below all came from one sample that was sequenced in a study of blood T cell repertoires in COVID-19. Data came from immunoSEQ multiplex PCR; TCRdb stores just in-frame clones and leaves some out. Of fewer than 80,000 clones listed, about 85% are singletons. The sequenced sample was peripheral blood. Source of these receptors: a human donor in a cohort sampled during active COVID-19.

This rearrangement joins TRBV2 to TRBJ2-3, with 7 bases identical to TRBD1. The germline V gene encodes CDR1 SNHLY and CDR2 FYNNEI. J lost 5 bases, V lost 4 bases, and 3 bases had no gene match. The CDR3 spans 13 residues. The CDR3 loop is CASSANRGDTQYF. CDR3 in DNA: TGTGCCAGCAGTGCTAACAGGGGAGATACGCAGTATTTT.

This chain links TRBV2 with TRBJ2-3, with D maybe TRBD1 (5 bases). There are 16 residues in the CDR3. Germline assignment: CDR1 SNHLY and CDR2 FYNNEI. Trimming took off 2 bases at V and 0 bases at J, with 12 bases between the two ends. The CDR3 protein is CASSESTATSTDTQYF. CDR3 DNA sequence: TGTGCCAGCAGTGAATCGACAGCTACTAGCACAGATACGCAGTATTTT.

The chain combines TRBV2 with TRBJ2-5; 7 bases are shared with TRBD2. After removal of 6 bases from V and 2 bases from J, the junction contained 3 bases not matched to a gene. The CDR3 has 13 residues. Germline loops: CDR1 SNHLY, CDR2 FYNNEI. The CDR3 loop is CASRGGRQETQYF. In DNA form, the CDR3 reads TGTGCCAGCAGAGGCGGGAGACAAGAGACCCAGTACTTC.

J is TRBJ2-1 and V is TRBV27; the match to TRBD2 covers 9 bases. Germline assignment: CDR1 MNHEY and CDR2 SMNVEV (reference sequence). V was pared by 3 bases and J by 4 bases, with 16 bases of the junction left unmatched. CDR3 length equals 19 residues. CDR3 coding DNA: TGTGCCAGCAGTTTCAAAGGGAGGTCTCTAGCGGGAACTTACAATGAGCAGTTCTTC. Its translation: CASSFKGRSLAGTYNEQFF.

This chain connects TRBV30 to TRBJ2-1; 10 nucleotides line up with TRBD2. The CDR3 sequence is 15 residues long. The ends lost 1 base at V and 11 bases at J; junction bases unmatched: 11. Germline V gene sequence: CDR1 GTSNPN, CDR2 SVGIG (reference sequence). CDR3 sequence (DNA): TGTGCCTGGAGTGGAACTAGCGGGATGAAAGGGAAGCAGTTCTTC. Translating it yields CAWSGTSGMKGKQFF.

This clone was seen a handful of times. The J gene is TRBJ1-6, the V gene TRBV2; D not resolved. Germline V gene sequence: CDR1 SNHLY, CDR2 FYNNEI. CDR3 size: 15 residues. Trimming stripped 4 bases from V and 10 bases from J, with 17 bases between. The CDR3 DNA reads as TGTGCCAGCAGTGGGGCCCGGGATCGTACCTCACCCCTCCACTTT. Residues: CASSGARDRTSPLHF.

This clone was counted between two and nine times. This chain connects TRBV27 to TRBJ1-1; no clear D. The CDR3 loop spans 14 amino acids. In germline, CDR1 is MNHEY, CDR2 SMNVEV (reference sequence). Trimming shortened V by 8 bases and J by 1 base, and 14 bases separated the two germline ends. Here the CDR3 DNA reads TGTGCCAGCGGAGGACGGTCGCCGAACACTGAAGCTTTCTTT. As protein: CASGGRSPNTEAFF.

Only one count was recorded for this clone. The chain joins TRBV3-1 (or the pseudogene TRBV3-2) to TRBJ2-5; tentatively, D is TRBD2 (7 bases). Germline V gene sequence: CDR1 LGHDT, CDR2 YNNKEL (reference sequence). V lost 0 bases and J 4 bases, leaving 15 bases between the germline ends. CDR3 length: 16 residues. The DNA for the CDR3 is TGTGCCAGCAGCCAAGAAGGGGGAGGGCCTGGAGAGACCCAGTACTTC. Protein sequence: CASSQEGGGPGETQYF.

The rearrangement uses TRBV27 and TRBJ1-1; 8 nucleotides align to TRBD1. The CDR3 length is 15 residues. Germline V CDR1 and CDR2: MNHEY, SMNVEV (reference sequence). Trimming took 6 bases from V and 4 from J; bases not matched to a gene: 10. The CDR3 nucleotides read TGTGCCAGCAGCTACACGACAGGGGCGGTCACTGAAGCTTTCTTT. Translated, it gives CASSYTTGAVTEAFF.

The V and J genes are TRBV29-1 and TRBJ2-5, with 8 positions matching TRBD1. J gave up 4 bases and V 1 base, and 2 bases lay outside the gene matches. Germline V CDR1 and CDR2: SQVTM, ANQGSEA. The CDR3 is 13 residues long. CDR3 region: CSVEGQGLETQYF. The CDR3 nucleotides are TGCAGCGTTGAAGGACAGGGGTTAGAGACCCAGTACTTC.

The chain joins TRBV6-4 to TRBJ2-1; 7 bases agree with TRBD2. Germline V CDR1 and CDR2: MRHNA, SNTAGT. V lost 4 bases and J lost 4; bases outside the gene matches: 10. CDR3 length: 16 amino acids. CDR3 region: CASSVRRTSVYNEQFF. The CDR3 nucleotides read TGTGCCAGCAGTGTACGGAGGACTAGTGTTTACAATGAGCAGTTCTTC.

This chain connects TRBV2 to TRBJ1-4, with 8 positions matching TRBD1. Germline loops: CDR1 SNHLY, CDR2 FYNNEI. With V trimmed by 6 bases and J by 3 bases, 3 bases remained unmatched. The CDR3 has 14 amino acids. CDR3 nucleotides: TGTGCCAGCAGCGTACAGGGGGCTAATGAAAAACTGTTTTTT. This sequence encodes CASSVQGANEKLFF. The complete variable domain, with remaining parts taken from reference TRBV2 and TRBJ1-4, reads EPEVTQTPSHQVTQMGQEVILRCVPISNHLYFYWYRQILGQKVEFLVSFYNNEISEKSEIFDDQFSVERPDGSNFTLKIRSTKLEDSAMYFCASSVQGANEKLFFGSGTQLSVL.

The V and J genes are TRBV4-2 and TRBJ2-2; 9 bases agree with TRBD1. The V and J ends lost 6 bases and 6 bases, in that order; junction bases with no gene match: 2. The CDR3 is 13 amino acids. Germline lookup yields CDR1 LGHNA and CDR2 YNFKEQ. This CDR3 is CASRGQGAGELFF. In DNA, the CDR3 is TGTGCCAGCAGGGGACAGGGTGCCGGGGAGCTGTTTTTT.

The sample holds many counts of this clone. The chain has TRBV25-1 and TRBJ2-1, with TRBD2 identical over 8 bases. Germline V gene lookup returns CDR1 MGHDK and CDR2 SYGVNS. V lost 1 base and J lost 1; bases outside the gene matches: 3. The CDR3 length is 16 residues. This CDR3 reads CASSESVAGSYNEQFF. In DNA, the CDR3 is TGTGCCAGCAGTGAATCGGTAGCGGGATCCTACAATGAGCAGTTCTTC.

The chain couples TRBV7-9 to TRBJ2-3; 10 nucleotides match TRBD2. CDR3 length: 15 residues. The V gene end was trimmed by 4 bases and the J gene end by 3 bases; junction bases not matched to a gene: 4. CDR1 and CDR2 from the germline V gene are SEHNR and FQNEAQ (reference sequence). CDR3 sequence: CASSSKREGTDTQYF. In DNA form, the CDR3 reads TGTGCCAGCAGCTCGAAGCGGGAGGGAACAGATACGCAGTATTTT.

This clone was found once. This rearrangement joins TRBV5-5 to TRBJ2-1; 9 nucleotides match TRBD1. The germline V gene has CDR1 SGHKS and CDR2 YYEKEE (reference sequence). Trimming at V came to 4 bases and at J to 6 bases, leaving 5 bases not matched to a gene. There are 14 residues in the CDR3. The CDR3 spells CASSLGQGSNEQFF. The CDR3 nucleotides read TGTGCCAGCAGCCTTGGACAGGGGAGCAATGAGCAGTTCTTC.

This clone was counted a few times. The chain links TRBV19 to TRBJ2-2, with no clear D. V dropped 1 base and J dropped 5 bases, with 8 bases sitting between them. The CDR3 contains 14 residues. CDR1 and CDR2 from the germline V gene are LNHDA and SQIVND (reference sequence). Written as DNA, the CDR3 is TGTGCCAGTAGTATAGCGGTCGGGACCGGGGAGCTGTTTTTT. The encoded protein is CASSIAVGTGELFF.

The rearrangement joins TRBV5-1 to TRBJ1-5; maybe TRBD1 (5 bases). CDR1 and CDR2 (germline): SGHRS, YFSETQ. The CDR3 length is 15 residues. V lost 0 bases, J lost 4 bases, and 11 bases lay in between. CDR3 sequence: CASSLDRKGNQPQHF. The CDR3 DNA sequence: TGCGCCAGCAGCTTGGACAGAAAGGGGAATCAGCCCCAGCATTTT.

This chain links TRBV12-3 or TRBV12-4 with TRBJ2-7; D not certain. Trimming shortened V by 5 bases and J by 4 bases, and 6 bases separated the two germline ends. CDR3 length equals 11 residues. CDR3 sequence (DNA): TGTGCCAGCAGTCGCACATACGAGCAGTACTTC. It specifies CASSRTYEQYF.

The chain employs TRBV6-5 and TRBJ2-1; perhaps TRBD1 as D (6 bases). Between the trimmed V and J ends, which lost 8 bases and 9 bases, there was a span of 14 bases. The CDR3 extends over 12 amino acids. The germline V gene has CDR1 MNHEY and CDR2 SVGAGI. The CDR3 loop is CASGAGDLEQFF. The DNA of the CDR3 is TGTGCCAGCGGGGCAGGGGATCTTGAGCAGTTCTTC.

The chain has TRBV5-5 and TRBJ1-5; 11 nucleotides line up with TRBD1. The CDR3 consists of 16 residues. CDR1 is SGHKS, CDR2 YYEKEE, per germline (reference sequence). After removal of 1 base from V and 4 bases from J, the junction contained 4 bases not matched to a gene. CDR3 loop: CASSLRGTGGNQPQHF. CDR3 DNA: TGTGCCAGCAGCTTGCGGGGGACAGGGGGGAATCAGCCCCAGCATTTT.

The rearrangement uses TRBV5-1 and TRBJ2-5, with TRBD2 matching 10 bases. V dropped 4 bases and J dropped 2; count of bases not matched to a gene: 5. The CDR3 runs 15 residues. CDR1 SGHRS and CDR2 YFSETQ come from the germline V gene. This CDR3 is CASSPSGLAQETQYF. CDR3 DNA: TGCGCCAGCAGCCCCTCGGGACTAGCGCAAGAGACCCAGTACTTC. Full variable domain (outside the CDR3, taken from reference TRBV5-1 and TRBJ2-5): KAGVTQTPRYLIKTRGQQVTLSCSPISGHRSVSWYQQTPGQGLQFLFEYFSETQRNKGNFPGRFSGRQFSNSRSEMNVSTLELGDSALYLCASSPSGLAQETQYFGPGTRLLVL.

J is TRBJ2-3 and V is TRBV27; TRBD2 aligns across 12 bases. Germline assignment: CDR1 MNHEY and CDR2 SMNVEV (reference sequence). This CDR3 comprises 16 residues. The junction had 8 bases not matched to a gene; V was cut back by 5 bases and J by 5 bases. The chain's CDR3 is CASSPASGGAGDTQYF. Here the CDR3 DNA reads TGTGCCAGCAGTCCCGCTAGCGGGGGGGCAGGAGATACGCAGTATTTT.

This chain links TRBV5-1 with TRBJ1-1; D not resolved. The CDR3 sequence is 14 residues long. V dropped 2 bases and J dropped 0 bases, with 8 bases sitting between them. The germline gives CDR1 SGHRS, CDR2 YFSETQ. CDR3: CASSFPAMNTEAFF. CDR3 sequence (DNA): TGCGCCAGCAGCTTCCCAGCGATGAACACTGAAGCTTTCTTT. Together with reference TRBV5-1 and TRBJ1-1, the CDR3 gives the full variable domain: KAGVTQTPRYLIKTRGQQVTLSCSPISGHRSVSWYQQTPGQGLQFLFEYFSETQRNKGNFPGRFSGRQFSNSRSEMNVSTLELGDSALYLCASSFPAMNTEAFFGQGTRLTVV.